The 2 T cell receptor beta chains below were found in one sample sequenced in a study of blood T cell repertoires in COVID-19. The data were produced by immunoSEQ multiplex PCR, yet TCRdb's version contains in-frame clones alone and is incomplete. The table lists more than 100,000 clones, around 87% of them singletons. The sequencing sample was made of peripheral blood. All receptors come from a man between 65 and 85 years old with active COVID-19.

The rearrangement joins TRBV28 to TRBJ2-1; TRBD2 matches 12 bases. Germline V gene data show CDR1 as MDHEN and CDR2 as SYDVKM. V lost 8 bases, J lost 9 bases, and 5 bases stayed unmatched. CDR3 size: 13 residues. Here the CDR3 DNA reads TGTGCCAGCTCGTTGACTAGCGGGAGTGAGCAGTTCTTC. It translates to CASSLTSGSEQFF.

The V gene is TRBV5-8, the J gene TRBJ1-5, with 10 positions matching TRBD1. CDR3 length: 16 amino acids. Trimming cost V 4 bases and J 7 bases; bases outside gene matches: 11. Germline V gene lookup returns CDR1 SGHTS and CDR2 YDEGEE. CDR3 coding DNA: TGTGCCAGCAGCCCCCGGGACAGGGGTACTAGACAGCCCCAGCATTTT. It is translated as CASSPRDRGTRQPQHF.